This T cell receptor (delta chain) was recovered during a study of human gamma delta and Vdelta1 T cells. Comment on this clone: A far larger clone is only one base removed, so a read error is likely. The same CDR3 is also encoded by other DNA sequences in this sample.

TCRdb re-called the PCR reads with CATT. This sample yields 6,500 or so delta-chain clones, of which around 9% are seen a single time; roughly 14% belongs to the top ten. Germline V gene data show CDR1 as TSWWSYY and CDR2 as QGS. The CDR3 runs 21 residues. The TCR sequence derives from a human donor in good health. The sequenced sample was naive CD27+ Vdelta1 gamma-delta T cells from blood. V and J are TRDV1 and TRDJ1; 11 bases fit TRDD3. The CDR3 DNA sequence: TGTGCTCTTGGGGATCACCAGGCCCTGTCTGGGGGATACTCTTTAGCCGATAAACTCATCTTC. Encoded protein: CALGDHQALSGGYSLADKLIF.